The sequence of this T cell receptor beta chain was determined in a study of identical twins. Study-wide findings and caveats: Within twin pairs, the out-of-frame alpha sequences they shared showed excess low generation probability.

There are a few counts of this clonotype. What it binds is unknown. Germline CDR1 and CDR2: SQVTM and ANQGSEA. The V end was cut by 5 bases, the J end by 6 bases, with 10 bases between. The CDR3 has 12 residues. TCRdb analysed the 5' RACE reads with MiXCR anew, one entry per CDR3 protein. The repertoire includes around 490,000 distinct CDR3 sequences, 13% to 15% of them detected once, and roughly 0.4% sits in the top ten. This sample was also put to use in a study of yellow fever vaccine responses in identical twins.

The genes are TRBV29-1 and TRBJ2-2; D remains unclear. This clonotype originated in a woman in her late teens or twenties in good health. Material for sequencing was CD4+ T cells sorted from blood. CDR3 sequence (DNA): TGCAGCGTTTACCGGGCTTCCGGGGAGCTGTTTTTT. Its protein product is CSVYRASGELFF.